The sequence of this T cell receptor (beta chain) was determined in a study of vaccination effects on CD4 cells after COVID-19. ViraFEST expansion of antigen-specific CD4+ T cells with viral peptide pools preceded sequencing. The culture ran for about 11 days, and then CD4+ T cells were isolated. The cohort was immunized with two doses of either the BNT162b2 or mRNA-1273 vaccine. Nobody among the vaccine recipients had prior SARS-CoV-2 infection (nucleocapsid antibodies were negative). About 2.1 million PBMC were placed in each well, which was supplemented with approximately 9.9 IU/ml IL-2 and around 9.4 ug/ml peptides. Remarks on this clone: The antigen remains undetermined.

The protocol was immunoSEQ multiplex PCR, while the TCRdb copy is restricted to in-frame clones and leaves out a portion. The table shows 30,000 to 40,000 clones, with 72% occurring only once. CDR3 length: 14 residues. Between the trimmed V and J ends, which lost 0 bases and 7 bases, there was a span of 12 bases. The germline CDR1 and CDR2 sequences are KGHSH and LQKENI. The material was CD4+ T cells from PBMCs cultured with HCoV-229E spike peptides, obtained after COVID-19 vaccination. V and J are TRBV18 and TRBJ1-2; D call uncertain. This receptor was obtained from a human donor who received a COVID-19 vaccine. The CDR3 nucleotides are TGTGCCAGCTCACCACCGACGGTCCACGGTGGCTACACCTTC. Protein sequence: CASSPPTVHGGYTF.